This T cell receptor (beta chain) came from a study of shared clonotypes between healthy human individuals. In its sample, this clone was seen once. V lost 2 bases and J lost 6; bases outside the gene matches: 8. There are 16 residues in the CDR3. CDR1 and CDR2 from the germline V gene are SGHTA and FQGNSA. DNA at 200 ng, tens of thousands of T cell genomes, went into sorted-subset replicate PCRs. The protocol was immunoSEQ multiplex PCR, while the TCRdb copy is restricted to in-frame clones and leaves out a portion. The repertoire holds a few million clones, with approximately 94% as singletons. This chain joins TRBV7-2 and TRBJ2-2; 8 bases match TRBD2. Material: naive CD4+ T cells sorted from blood. The sample's subset: CD45RA+ positively selected. This TCR came from a man between 18 and 35 years old in good health. DNA of the CDR3: TGTGCCAGCAGCTTAAGGACTAGCTTCATTTCCGGGGAGCTGTTTTTT. Its translation: CASSLRTSFISGELFF.